One sample yielded the 13 T cell receptor beta chains listed below, sequenced in a study of T cells in Graves' hyperthyroidism and ophthalmopathy. RNA transcripts gave rise to amplified TCR beta CDR3 regions. HTBI primers drove first-round RT-PCR of the TCR CDR3. TCRdb reanalysed the multiplex PCR reads using MiXCR and keeps one entry per CDR3 protein. The repertoire holds approximately 350,000 distinct CDR3 sequences, with roughly 15% as singletons. Sequenced input: blood. Receptors originate from an older woman with Graves' ophthalmopathy.

V usage is TRBV28 and J usage is TRBJ2-5, with a tentative D call TRBD2 (5 bases). Trimming removed 4 bases at V and 5 bases at J, with 17 bases between. This CDR3 is 15 amino acids long. Germline loops: CDR1 MDHEN, CDR2 SYDVKM. CDR3 coding DNA: TGTGCCAGCAGTTCCCCCGGTGAGGGCTCGGAGACCCAGTACTTC. Its protein is CASSSPGEGSETQYF.

The gene calls are TRBV28 and TRBJ1-5; D not certain. The CDR3 has 15 amino acids. The germline CDR1 and CDR2 sequences are MDHEN and SYDVKM. The V end lost 2 bases, the J end lost 3 bases, and 11 bases lay between the germline ends. CDR3 nucleotides: TGTGCCAGCAGTTTAGAGAGGGCCTACAATCAGCCCCAGCATTTT. It translates to CASSLERAYNQPQHF.

This clonotype showed up many times. CDR3: CASSLLASGHNPYEQFF. Written as DNA, the CDR3 is TGTGCCAGCAGCTTATTGGCTAGCGGACACAACCCGTATGAGCAGTTCTTC. This chain connects TRBV11-2 to TRBJ2-1, with 7 bases that match TRBD2. Germline V gene data show CDR1 as SGHAT and CDR2 as FQNNGV. Unmatched junction bases numbered 15, after V lost 2 bases and J lost 8 bases. There are 17 residues in the CDR3. The full variable domain, its missing parts supplied by reference TRBV11-2 and TRBJ2-1, is EAGVAQSPRYKIIEKRQSVAFWCNPISGHATLYWYQQILGQGPKLLIQFQNNGVVDDSQLPKDRFSAERLKGVDSTLKIQPAKLEDSAVYLCASSLLASGHNPYEQFFGPGTRLTVL.

This clonotype was counted between two and nine times. V usage is TRBV5-1 and J usage is TRBJ2-5; possible D gene TRBD2, 7 bases. This CDR3 has 16 amino acids. The ends were cut back, 0 bases at V and 1 base at J, with 13 bases in the middle. In germline, CDR1 is SGHRS, CDR2 YFSETQ. CDR3 DNA sequence: TGCGCCAGCAGCTTGGGCGGGGGCCTCTTCCAAGAGACCCAGTACTTC. It is translated as CASSLGGGLFQETQYF.

There are a few counts of this clonotype. A much larger clone differs by one base, so this may be a read error. V and J are TRBV30 and TRBJ2-5; 12 bases line up with TRBD2. V trimming: 4 bases; J trimming: 4 bases; junction bases outside the gene matches: 7. This CDR3 has 15 residues. Germline CDR1 reads GTSNPN; CDR2 reads SVGIG (reference sequence). CDR3 DNA sequence: TGTGCCTGGAACCCTGAGACTAGCGGGAGAGAGACCCAGTACTTC. Translated: CAWNPETSGRETQYF. Based on the CDR3 plus reference TRBV30 and TRBJ2-5, the full variable domain is SQTIHQWPATLVQPVGSPLSLECTVEGTSNPNLYWYRQAAGRGLQLLFYSVGIGQISSEVPQNLSASRPQDRQFILSSKKLLLSDSGFYLCAWNPETSGRETQYFGPGTRLLVL.

This clonotype was recorded many times. The rearrangement uses TRBV28 and TRBJ2-7; 11 nucleotides align to TRBD1. Trimming took 6 bases from V and 5 from J; bases not matched to a gene: 6. The germline V gene has CDR1 MDHEN and CDR2 SYDVKM. There are 14 residues in the CDR3. DNA for the CDR3: TGTGCCAGCAGAGGACAGGGGGCCAGAAACGAGCAGTACTTC. Protein product: CASRGQGARNEQYF.

This clonotype was recorded many times. The chain joins TRBV27 to TRBJ2-7; D remains unclear. The CDR3 contains 12 residues. V was pared by 6 bases and J by 3 bases, with 9 bases between. Germline V gives CDR1 MNHEY, CDR2 SMNVEV (reference sequence). CDR3 region: CASSPNYYEQYF. DNA for the CDR3: TGTGCCAGCAGCCCTAACTACTACGAGCAGTACTTC.

This clonotype was counted only a few times. The chain combines TRBV6-5 with TRBJ2-5, with D unresolved. The CDR3 has 11 amino acids. Germline loops: CDR1 MNHEY, CDR2 SVGAGI. Trimming took off 2 bases at V and 5 bases at J, with 3 bases between the two ends. As DNA, the CDR3 is TGTGCCAGCAGTTACGAGGAGACCCAGTACTTC. Translated, it gives CASSYEETQYF.

This clonotype was observed many times. The chain couples TRBV28 to TRBJ1-4; 9 bases fit TRBD1. The CDR3 runs to 13 residues. V was pared by 10 bases and J by 8 bases, with 8 bases of the junction left unmatched. Germline V gene lookup returns CDR1 MDHEN and CDR2 SYDVKM. Written as DNA, the CDR3 is TGTGCCACCGACGACAGGGGGGAGGAAAAACTGTTTTTT. It yields the protein CATDDRGEEKLFF.

This clonotype appeared many times. The V gene is TRBV5-1, the J gene TRBJ2-1, with 8 positions matching TRBD2. CDR3 length equals 15 residues. Per germline, CDR1 SGHRS and CDR2 YFSETQ. After removal of 3 bases from V and 3 bases from J, the junction contained 5 bases not matched to a gene. The CDR3 DNA is TGCGCCAGCAGCTACGATAGCGGGGTCTACAATGAGCAGTTCTTC. Protein product: CASSYDSGVYNEQFF.

Regarding this clonotype: A much larger clone differs from this one at a single base, so this may be a read error. V usage is TRBV7-9 and J usage is TRBJ2-2, with D hard to call. Trimming left V 4 bases short and J 1 base short, with 16 bases between. Germline CDR1 reads SEHNR; CDR2 reads FQNEAQ (reference sequence). This CDR3 contains 17 residues. CDR3 nucleotide sequence: TGTGCCAGCAGCTCAGTAGCCCAGGTGCAGAACACCGGGGAGCTGTTTTTT. Its translation: CASSSVAQVQNTGELFF.

The table lists this clonotype with many counts. The chain is built from TRBV2 and TRBJ1-5, with D possibly matching TRBD1 (5 bases). From germline, CDR1 is SNHLY and CDR2 FYNNEI. The CDR3 has 13 residues. The V gene lost 3 bases and the J gene lost 5 bases, with 8 bases spanning the gap. The CDR3: CASSEQGDQPQHF. CDR3 bases: TGTGCCAGCAGTGAGCAGGGAGATCAGCCCCAGCATTTT.

The chain joins TRBV29-1 to TRBJ1-1, with D uncertain. Trimming left V 0 bases short and J 10 bases short, with 9 bases between. Looked up from germline, CDR1 is SQVTM and CDR2 is ANQGSEA. The CDR3 consists of 11 residues. The CDR3 protein is CSVEDRLGAFF. As DNA, the CDR3 is TGCAGCGTTGAAGATCGCCTGGGAGCTTTCTTT.